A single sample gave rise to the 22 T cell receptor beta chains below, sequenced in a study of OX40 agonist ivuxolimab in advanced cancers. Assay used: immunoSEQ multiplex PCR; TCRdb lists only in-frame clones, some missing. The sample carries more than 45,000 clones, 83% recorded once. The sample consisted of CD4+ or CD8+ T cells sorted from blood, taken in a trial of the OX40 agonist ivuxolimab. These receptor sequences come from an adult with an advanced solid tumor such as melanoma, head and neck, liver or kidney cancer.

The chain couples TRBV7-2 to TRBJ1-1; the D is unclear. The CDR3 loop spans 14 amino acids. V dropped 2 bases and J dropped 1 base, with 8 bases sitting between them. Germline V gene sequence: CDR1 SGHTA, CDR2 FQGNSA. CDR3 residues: CASSLRRGNTEAFF. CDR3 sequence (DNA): TGTGCCAGCAGCTTAAGGCGGGGGAACACTGAAGCTTTCTTT.

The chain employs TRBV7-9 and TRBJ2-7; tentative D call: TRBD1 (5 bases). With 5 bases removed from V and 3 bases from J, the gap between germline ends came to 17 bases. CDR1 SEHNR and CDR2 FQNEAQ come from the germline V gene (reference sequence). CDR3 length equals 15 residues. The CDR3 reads CASSPMLTGGYEQYF. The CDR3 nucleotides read TGTGCCAGCAGCCCCATGCTTACAGGTGGCTACGAGCAGTACTTC.

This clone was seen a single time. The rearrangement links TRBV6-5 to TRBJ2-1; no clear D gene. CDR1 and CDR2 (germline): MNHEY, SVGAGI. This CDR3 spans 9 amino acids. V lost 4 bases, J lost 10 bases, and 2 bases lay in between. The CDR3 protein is CASSSEQFF. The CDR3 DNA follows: TGTGCCAGCAGTTCCGAGCAGTTCTTC.

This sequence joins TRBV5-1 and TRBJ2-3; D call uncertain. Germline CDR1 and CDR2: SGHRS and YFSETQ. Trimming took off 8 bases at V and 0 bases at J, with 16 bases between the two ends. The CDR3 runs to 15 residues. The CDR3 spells CASSRLGHSTDTQYF. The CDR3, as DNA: TGCGCCAGTAGCCGACTTGGGCATAGCACAGATACGCAGTATTTT.

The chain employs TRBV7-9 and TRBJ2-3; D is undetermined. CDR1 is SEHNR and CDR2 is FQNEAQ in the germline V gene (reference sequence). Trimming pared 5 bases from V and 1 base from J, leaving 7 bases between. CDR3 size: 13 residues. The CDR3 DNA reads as TGTGCCAGCAGCCCGGTGGGCACAGATACGCAGTATTTT. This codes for CASSPVGTDTQYF.

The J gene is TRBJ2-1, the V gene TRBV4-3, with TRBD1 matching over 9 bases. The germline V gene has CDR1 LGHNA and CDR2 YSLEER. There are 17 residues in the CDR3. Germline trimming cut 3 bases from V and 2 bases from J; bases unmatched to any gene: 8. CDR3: CASSQGQGYSTYNEQFF. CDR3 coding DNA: TGCGCCAGCAGCCAGGGACAGGGTTATTCTACCTACAATGAGCAGTTCTTC.

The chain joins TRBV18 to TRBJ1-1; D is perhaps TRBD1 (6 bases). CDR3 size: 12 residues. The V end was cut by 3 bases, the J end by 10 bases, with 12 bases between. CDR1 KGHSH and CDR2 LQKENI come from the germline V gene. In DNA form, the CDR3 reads TGTGCCAGCTCACCCGTGGAGGGGGTAGCTTTCTTT. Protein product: CASSPVEGVAFF. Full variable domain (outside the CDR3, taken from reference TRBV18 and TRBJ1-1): NAGVMQNPRHLVRRRGQEARLRCSPMKGHSHVYWYRQLPEEGLKFMVYLQKENIIDESGMPKERFSAEFPKEGPSILRIQQVVRGDSAAYFCASSPVEGVAFFGQGTRLTVV.

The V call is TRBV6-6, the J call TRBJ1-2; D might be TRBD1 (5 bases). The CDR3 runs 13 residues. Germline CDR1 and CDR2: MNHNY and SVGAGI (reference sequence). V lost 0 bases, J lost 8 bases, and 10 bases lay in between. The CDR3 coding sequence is TGTGCCAGCAGTTACTCCGGGGCCAGAGGCTACACCTTC. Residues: CASSYSGARGYTF.

For the CDR3, the DNA is TGTGCCTGGAGTAAGTGGGGGACTAGCGGCTACGAGCAGTACTTC. Translated: CAWSKWGTSGYEQYF. V and J are TRBV30 and TRBJ2-7; 11 bases match TRBD2. Germline loops: CDR1 GTSNPN, CDR2 SVGIG (reference sequence). CDR3 size: 15 residues. The J segment lost 3 bases and the V segment lost 2 bases, leaving 6 bases of the junction unmatched. Full variable domain (rest looked up from reference TRBV30 and TRBJ2-7): SQTIHQWPATLVQPVGSPLSLECTVEGTSNPNLYWYRQAAGRGLQLLFYSVGIGQISSEVPQNLSASRPQDRQFILSSKKLLLSDSGFYLCAWSKWGTSGYEQYFGPGTRLTVT.

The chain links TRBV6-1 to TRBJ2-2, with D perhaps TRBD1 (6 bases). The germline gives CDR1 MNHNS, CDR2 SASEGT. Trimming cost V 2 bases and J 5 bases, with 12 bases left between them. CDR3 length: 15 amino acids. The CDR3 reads CASSEWGQATGELFF. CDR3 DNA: TGTGCCAGCAGTGAATGGGGGCAGGCAACCGGGGAGCTGTTTTTT.

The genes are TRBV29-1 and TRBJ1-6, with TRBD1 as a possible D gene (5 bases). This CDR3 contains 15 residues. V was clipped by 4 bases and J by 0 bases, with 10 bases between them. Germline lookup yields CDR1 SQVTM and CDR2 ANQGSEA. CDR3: CSVGTGSSYNSPLHF. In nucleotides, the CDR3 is TGCAGCGTTGGCACAGGTAGCTCCTATAATTCACCCCTCCACTTT.

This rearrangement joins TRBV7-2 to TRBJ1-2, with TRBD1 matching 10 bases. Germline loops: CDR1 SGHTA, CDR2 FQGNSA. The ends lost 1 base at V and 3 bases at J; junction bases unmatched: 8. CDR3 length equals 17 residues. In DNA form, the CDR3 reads TGTGCCAGCAGCTTAGGATGGACAGGGGGAAGGGACTATGGCTACACCTTC. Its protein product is CASSLGWTGGRDYGYTF.

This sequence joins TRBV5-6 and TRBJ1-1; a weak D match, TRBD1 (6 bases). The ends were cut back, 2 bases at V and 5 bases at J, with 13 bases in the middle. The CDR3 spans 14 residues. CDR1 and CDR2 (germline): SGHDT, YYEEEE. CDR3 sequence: CASSFDTGRTEAFF. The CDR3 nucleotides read TGTGCCAGCAGCTTCGACACAGGGCGGACTGAAGCTTTCTTT. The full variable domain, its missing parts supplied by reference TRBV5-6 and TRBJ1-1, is DAGVTQSPTHLIKTRGQQVTLRCSPKSGHDTVSWYQQALGQGPQFIFQYYEEEERQRGNFPDRFSGHQFPNYSSELNVNALLLGDSALYLCASSFDTGRTEAFFGQGTRLTVV.

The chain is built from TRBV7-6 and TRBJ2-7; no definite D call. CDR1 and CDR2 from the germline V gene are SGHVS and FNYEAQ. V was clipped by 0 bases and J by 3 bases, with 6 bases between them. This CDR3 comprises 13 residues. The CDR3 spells CASSLAVSYEQYF. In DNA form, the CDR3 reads TGTGCCAGCAGCTTAGCGGTTAGCTACGAGCAGTACTTC. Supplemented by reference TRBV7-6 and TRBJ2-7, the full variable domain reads GAGVSQSPRYKVTKRGQDVALRCDPISGHVSLYWYRQALGQGPEFLTYFNYEAQQDKSGLPNDRFSAERPEGSISTLTIQRTEQRDSAMYRCASSLAVSYEQYFGPGTRLTVT.

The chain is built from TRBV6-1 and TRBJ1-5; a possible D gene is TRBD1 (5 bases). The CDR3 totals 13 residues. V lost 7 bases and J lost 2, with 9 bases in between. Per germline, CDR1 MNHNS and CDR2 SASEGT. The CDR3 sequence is CASNSGRNQPQHF. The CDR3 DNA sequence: TGTGCCAGCAATTCGGGACGCAATCAGCCCCAGCATTTT.

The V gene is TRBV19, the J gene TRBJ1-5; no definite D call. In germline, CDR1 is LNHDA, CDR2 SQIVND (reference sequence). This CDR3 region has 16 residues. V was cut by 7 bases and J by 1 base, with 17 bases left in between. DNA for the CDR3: TGTGCCAGTACGGCAGTATCTAAAGGGAGCAATCAGCCCCAGCATTTT. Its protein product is CASTAVSKGSNQPQHF.

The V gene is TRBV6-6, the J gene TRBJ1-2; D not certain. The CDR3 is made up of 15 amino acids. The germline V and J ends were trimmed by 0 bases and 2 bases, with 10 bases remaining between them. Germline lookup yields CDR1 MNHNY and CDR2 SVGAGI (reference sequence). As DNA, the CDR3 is TGTGCCAGCAGTTACTCTATCCAGACCAACTATGGCTACACCTTC. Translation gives CASSYSIQTNYGYTF.

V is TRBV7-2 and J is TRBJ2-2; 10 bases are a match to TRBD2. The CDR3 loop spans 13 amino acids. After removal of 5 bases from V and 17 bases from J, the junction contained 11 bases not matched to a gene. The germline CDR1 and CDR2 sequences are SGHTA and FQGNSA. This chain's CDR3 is CASSARLAGAFFF. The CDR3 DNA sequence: TGTGCCAGCAGCGCTCGCCTAGCGGGGGCTTTCTTTTTT.

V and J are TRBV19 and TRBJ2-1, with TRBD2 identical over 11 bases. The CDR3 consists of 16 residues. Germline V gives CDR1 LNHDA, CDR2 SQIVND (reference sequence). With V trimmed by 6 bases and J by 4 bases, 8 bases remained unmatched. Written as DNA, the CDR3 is TGTGCCAGTAGAGAGTCTAGCGGGGGGAGATACAATGAGCAGTTCTTC. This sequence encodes CASRESSGGRYNEQFF.

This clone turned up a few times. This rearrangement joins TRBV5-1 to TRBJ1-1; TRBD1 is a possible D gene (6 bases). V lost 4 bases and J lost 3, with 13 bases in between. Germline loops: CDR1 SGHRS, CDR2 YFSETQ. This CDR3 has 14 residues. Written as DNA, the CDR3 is TGCGCCAGCAGCCCTCTGGGGGCAGACACTGAAGCTTTCTTT. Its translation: CASSPLGADTEAFF.

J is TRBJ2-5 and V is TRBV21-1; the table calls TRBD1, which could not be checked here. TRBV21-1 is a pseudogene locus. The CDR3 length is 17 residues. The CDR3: CASSKSIITDTQETQYF. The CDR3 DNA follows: TGTGCCAGCAGCAAATCGATCATAACCGACACTCAAGAGACCCAGTACTTC.

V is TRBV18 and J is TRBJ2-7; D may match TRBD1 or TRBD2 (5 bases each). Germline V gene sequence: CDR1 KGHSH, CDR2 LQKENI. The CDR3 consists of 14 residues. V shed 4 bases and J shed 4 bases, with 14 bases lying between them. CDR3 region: CASSRDPPGYEQYF. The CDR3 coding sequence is TGTGCCAGCTCACGGGACCCCCCGGGGTACGAGCAGTACTTC.